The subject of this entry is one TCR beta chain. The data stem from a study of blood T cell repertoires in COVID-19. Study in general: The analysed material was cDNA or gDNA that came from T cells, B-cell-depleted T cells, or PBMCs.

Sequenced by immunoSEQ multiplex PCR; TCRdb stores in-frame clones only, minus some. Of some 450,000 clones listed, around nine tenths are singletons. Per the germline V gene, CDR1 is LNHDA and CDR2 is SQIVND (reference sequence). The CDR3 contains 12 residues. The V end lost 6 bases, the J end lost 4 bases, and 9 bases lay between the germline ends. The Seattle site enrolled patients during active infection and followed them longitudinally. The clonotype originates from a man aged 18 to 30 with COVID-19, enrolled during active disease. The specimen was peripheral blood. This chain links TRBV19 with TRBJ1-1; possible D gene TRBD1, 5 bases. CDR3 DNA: TGTGCCAGTAGCCAGGGAAGCACTGAAGCTTTCTTT. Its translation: CASSQGSTEAFF.